This T cell receptor beta chain was sequenced for a study of blood T cell repertoires in COVID-19 (TCRdb year 2020). Concerning the study at large: Samples from collaborators originated in the United States, Italy and Spain and spanned both the acute and convalescent phases of COVID-19. A de-identified subject ID, COVID-19 status, age in years and sex were almost always included in the sample metadata. A freely available public database, intended as a resource for researchers studying the immune response to SARS-CoV-2, is where the repertoires were released. Where HLA class I and class II types were available, the types were taken from metadata supplied by the sample provider, not from assay-based typing. The material from the prospective study consisted of cDNA or gDNA derived from T cells, B-cell-depleted T cells, or PBMCs. The samples were drawn from the first 160 participants of the ongoing ImmuneRACE study and from some 1,300 subjects provided by 6 global collaborators. The dataset comprised deeply sampled blood TCRbeta repertoires from subjects exposed to, actively infected with, or recovered from COVID-19.

Overall results and qualifications from the work: The amount of clinical and demographic metadata varied by source and participant and was provided uncurated.

On this clone: Its antigen is not yet known. Base qualities are missing; no much larger clone stands one base away.

TCRbeta CDR3 regions were amplified from genomic DNA using the immunoSEQ Assay, a bias-controlled multiplex PCR. In the original analysis: The number of nucleated cells in each sample was estimated by amplification of reference gene primers within the assay. Sequence reads were collapsed and filtered to measure the absolute abundance of every unique TCRbeta CDR3 rearrangement. Productive Simpson clonality was computed per sample as the square root of Simpson's diversity index over productive rearrangements. TCRdb limited this immuneACCESS table to in-frame rearrangements with V and J called. A share of clones is missing; checked studies link under half to unresolved V genes, and the rest is unexplained. The V and J calls and the clone size are those of that table, but D and trimming were determined from the DNA. For this sample there are approximately 96,000 clones; 90% to 95% appear just once. The top ten clones comprise approximately 1.6% of the sample.

Whole blood was collected in K2EDTA tubes by collaborating institutions according to the institutions' own protocols. For TCRbeta analysis, collaborator samples were shipped as frozen whole blood, as isolated PBMCs, or as DNA extracted from either sample type. The V and J ends are trimmed by 1 base and 5 bases, leaving 5 bases between them. Taken from the germline V gene (reference sequence), the CDR1 and CDR2 loops are LNHDA and SQIVND. Spanning cysteine to phenylalanine, the CDR3 consists of 13 amino acids. The DNA shown is the 39-base CDR3, in frame from base 1. The sequenced material came from peripheral blood. This receptor chain uses TRBV19 and TRBJ2-2, with no confidently assigned D gene. The sequence was collected from a man aged 55 to 70 with acute or convalescent COVID-19. The nucleotides are TGTGCCAGTAGTATAGCCCTTACCGGGGAGCTGTTTTTT. Translated, this gives CASSIALTGELFF.